One and the same sample provided the 18 T cell receptor beta chains below, sequenced in a study of early T cells in non-severe SARS-CoV-2 infection. TCRdb re-derived calls from the 5' RACE reads in MiXCR, one entry per CDR3 protein. This sample has approximately 28,000 distinct CDR3 sequences, with more than 3.5% found just once. Sequenced material: whole blood. These receptors were taken from an adult who was a healthcare worker with PCR-confirmed SARS-CoV-2 infection or an uninfected control (not recorded which).

The chain joins TRBV29-1 to TRBJ2-7; D is undetermined. CDR1 SQVTM and CDR2 ANQGSEA come from the germline V gene. Trimming stripped 4 bases from V and 3 bases from J, with 7 bases between. This CDR3 is built from 11 residues. The CDR3 protein is CSVVGFYEQYF. The CDR3 bases are TGCAGCGTTGTTGGGTTCTACGAGCAGTACTTC.

This clonotype was seen ten or more times. V usage is TRBV5-1 and J usage is TRBJ2-7; TRBD1 is a possible D gene (6 bases). V lost 1 base to trimming and J lost 2 bases, with 10 bases between them. The CDR3 has 14 amino acids. The germline V gene encodes CDR1 SGHRS and CDR2 YFSETQ. Here the CDR3 reads CASSLLQGPYEQYF. The CDR3 nucleotides are TGCGCCAGCAGCTTGTTACAGGGCCCCTACGAGCAGTACTTC. The full variable domain, in which reference TRBV5-1 and TRBJ2-7 provide the parts outside the CDR3, is KAGVTQTPRYLIKTRGQQVTLSCSPISGHRSVSWYQQTPGQGLQFLFEYFSETQRNKGNFPGRFSGRQFSNSRSEMNVSTLELGDSALYLCASSLLQGPYEQYFGPGTRLTVT.

Sample share makes this clonotype medium-sized. The chain carries TRBV19 and TRBJ1-5, with D perhaps TRBD1 (5 bases). Germline V gene data show CDR1 as LNHDA and CDR2 as SQIVND (reference sequence). V was cut by 3 bases and J by 0 bases, with 15 bases left in between. The CDR3 runs 17 residues. The CDR3 coding sequence is TGTGCCAGTAGTATGGGCCGGGACGGCAATAGCAATCAGCCCCAGCATTTT. Amino acid sequence: CASSMGRDGNSNQPQHF.

This clonotype has a count of ten or more. The J gene is TRBJ1-5, the V gene TRBV11-2; unclear D gene. The CDR3 length is 13 residues. The V end lost 6 bases, the J end lost 3 bases, and 9 bases lay between the germline ends. Germline CDR1 is SGHAT and CDR2 is FQNNGV. CDR3 in amino acids: CASRKGINQPQHF. CDR3 nucleotide sequence: TGTGCCAGCAGAAAAGGGATCAATCAGCCCCAGCATTTT.

This clonotype was picked up many times. The genes are TRBV11-2 and TRBJ2-1, with 9 bases fitting TRBD2. Germline V gene data show CDR1 as SGHAT and CDR2 as FQNNGV. Trimming took 5 bases from V and 4 from J; bases not matched to a gene: 6. There are 15 residues in the CDR3. As DNA, the CDR3 is TGTGCCAGCAGCCCCCTAGCGGGGTTGTACAATGAGCAGTTCTTC. Translated, it gives CASSPLAGLYNEQFF.

The table lists this clonotype with a few counts. The chain combines TRBV12-3 or TRBV12-4 with TRBJ2-2; 7 bases align to TRBD1. Trimming at V came to 3 bases and at J to 6 bases, leaving 4 bases not matched to a gene. This CDR3 is 14 amino acids long. The CDR3 is CASSFTGVSGELFF. The CDR3 nucleotides read TGTGCCAGCAGTTTCACAGGGGTGTCCGGGGAGCTGTTTTTT.

At least ten counts were recorded for this clonotype. The rearrangement links TRBV11-2 to TRBJ2-5; no firm D call. Trimming removed 5 bases at V and 7 bases at J, with 20 bases between. The CDR3 contains 15 residues. Germline values: CDR1 SGHAT, CDR2 FQNNGV. The CDR3 DNA reads TGTGCCAGCAGCGACCTGTATGGGCCGGACGGGACCCAGTACTTC. Its protein is CASSDLYGPDGTQYF. The full variable domain, with the rest looked up from reference TRBV11-2 and TRBJ2-5, is EAGVAQSPRYKIIEKRQSVAFWCNPISGHATLYWYQQILGQGPKLLIQFQNNGVVDDSQLPKDRFSAERLKGVDSTLKIQPAKLEDSAVYLCASSDLYGPDGTQYFGPGTRLLVL.

This clonotype has at least ten counts. This chain connects TRBV7-2 to TRBJ2-2; D is unresolved. This CDR3 has 17 amino acids. Germline V gives CDR1 SGHTA, CDR2 FQGNSA. The ends were cut back, 5 bases at V and 1 base at J, with 17 bases in the middle. Here the CDR3 DNA reads TGTGCCAGCAGCCCACGGCCTGTCGGAGTGAACACCGGGGAGCTGTTTTTT. Protein sequence: CASSPRPVGVNTGELFF. Full variable domain (missing parts from reference TRBV7-2 and TRBJ2-2): GAGVSQSPSNKVTEKGKDVELRCDPISGHTALYWYRQSLGQGLEFLIYFQGNSAPDKSGLPSDRFSAERTGGSVSTLTIQRTQQEDSAVYLCASSPRPVGVNTGELFFGEGSRLTVL.

This clonotype was picked up many times. This rearrangement joins TRBV7-2 to TRBJ2-1; TRBD2 aligns across 9 bases. V lost 5 bases, J lost 6 bases, and 8 bases stayed unmatched. This CDR3 comprises 15 residues. CDR1 and CDR2 from the germline V gene are SGHTA and FQGNSA. CDR3 bases: TGTGCCAGCAGCCTCATGGGACTAGCAACCAATGAGCAGTTCTTC. Protein sequence: CASSLMGLATNEQFF.

The sample holds many counts of this clonotype. V is TRBV10-1 and J is TRBJ2-7; D call uncertain. The CDR3 has 11 residues. CDR1 and CDR2 from the germline V gene are WNHNN and SYGVQD (reference sequence). V was shortened by 2 bases and J by 10 bases, with 9 bases between the two germline ends. As DNA, the CDR3 is TGCGCCAGCAGTGAGACGGGCGGACAGTACTTC. Translated, it gives CASSETGGQYF.

This clonotype was recorded at least ten times. The chain joins TRBV30 to TRBJ1-2; perhaps TRBD1 as D (5 bases). V was trimmed by 0 bases and J by 6 bases, leaving 11 bases between them. The CDR3 is 13 amino acids. The germline CDR1 and CDR2 sequences are GTSNPN and SVGIG (reference sequence). The CDR3 DNA reads as TGTGCCTGGAGTGTTGTAGGGGAGGATGGCTACACCTTC. Its protein is CAWSVVGEDGYTF.

This clonotype was seen only a few times. The chain couples TRBV19 to TRBJ2-1; D might be TRBD2 (5 bases). Germline-derived CDR1 and CDR2 are LNHDA and SQIVND (reference sequence). The CDR3 covers 14 residues. V was shortened by 4 bases and J by 5 bases, with 12 bases between the two germline ends. This CDR3 reads CASSNPPGNNEQFF. CDR3 sequence (DNA): TGTGCCAGTAGTAACCCCCCGGGAAACAATGAGCAGTTCTTC.

In its sample, this clonotype was seen many times. The chain combines TRBV2 with TRBJ2-5; 8 positions match TRBD1. Germline assignment: CDR1 SNHLY and CDR2 FYNNEI. The CDR3 sequence is 12 residues long. The V segment lost 11 bases and the J segment 3 bases; nucleotides outside the gene matches: 5. This CDR3 reads CACNRGEETQYF. The CDR3 DNA is TGTGCCTGCAACAGGGGGGAAGAGACCCAGTACTTC.

This clonotype has at least ten counts. The chain links TRBV3-1 to TRBJ2-1, with 8 nucleotides matching TRBD1. This CDR3 contains 14 residues. The ends lost 0 bases at V and 12 bases at J; junction bases unmatched: 7. The germline gives CDR1 LGHDT, CDR2 YNNKEL (reference sequence). The CDR3 DNA reads as TGTGCCAGCAGCCAAGATCAGGCCAGGGGGCGGCAGTTCTTC. Translation: CASSQDQARGRQFF.

The genes are TRBV7-3 and TRBJ2-5; TRBD2 agrees at 7 bases. The CDR3 contains 14 residues. Trimming at V came to 4 bases and at J to 4 bases, leaving 6 bases not matched to a gene. The germline CDR1 and CDR2 sequences are SGHTA and FQGTGA. CDR3 in amino acids: CASSSGTNRETQYF. CDR3 sequence (DNA): TGTGCCAGCAGCTCCGGGACTAACCGAGAGACCCAGTACTTC.

This clonotype was seen at least ten times. The chain links TRBV12-3 or TRBV12-4 to TRBJ2-3, with D uncertain. V gave up 6 bases and J gave up 6 bases, with 10 bases separating them. This CDR3 has 12 amino acids. In DNA form, the CDR3 reads TGTGCCAGCAGGAGAACCGGGGATACGCAGTATTTT. This sequence encodes CASRRTGDTQYF.

This clonotype showed up many times. This rearrangement joins TRBV7-2 to TRBJ2-7; 8 positions agree with TRBD2. Losses at the gene ends were 1 base for V and 3 bases for J; bases not matched to a gene: 5. The CDR3 length is 15 residues. CDR1 SGHTA and CDR2 FQGNSA come from the germline V gene. DNA for the CDR3: TGTGCCAGCAGCTTAGGAGCGGGGGCCCTCTACGAGCAGTACTTC. It is translated as CASSLGAGALYEQYF.

In its sample, this clonotype was seen many times. V is TRBV7-6 and J is TRBJ2-3; D is undetermined. V lost 1 base to trimming and J lost 4 bases, with 9 bases between them. Per germline, CDR1 SGHVS and CDR2 FNYEAQ. This CDR3 is built from 14 residues. CDR3 nucleotide sequence: TGTGCCAGCAGCTTAGTATTAGTTCCAGATACGCAGTATTTT. Translated: CASSLVLVPDTQYF.